Listed below are T cell receptor beta chains from one sample, sequenced in a study of monozygotic twins with inflammatory bowel disease. TCRdb reprocessed the 5' RACE reads; each CDR3 protein has one entry and no DNA is given. The listing records some 440,000 distinct CDR3 sequences. The material sequenced was blood. The receptors were gathered from a human donor with ulcerative colitis or Crohn's disease, or a healthy co-twin of an affected twin (not recorded which). Each CDR3 is given with its conserved first and last residue.

V: TRBV20-1
length: 13
J: TRBJ2-1
CDR3: CGGQGLAPNEQFF

V: TRBV20-1
length: 12
J: TRBJ2-1
CDR3: CSASRGGYEQFF

V: TRBV7-2
length: 12
J: TRBJ1-1
CDR3: CASSPDTRVAFF

V: TRBV5-5
length: 14
J: TRBJ1-4
CDR3: CASSLTAPNEKLVF

V: TRBV12-3/TRBV12-4
length: 13
J: TRBJ1-1
CDR3: CASSMDRNTEAFF

V: TRBV5-5
length: 16
J: TRBJ2-1
CDR3: CASSLTSGPAYNEQFF

V: TRBV6-5
length: 13
J: TRBJ2-5
CDR3: CASSPRSGETQYF

V: TRBV20-1
length: 17
J: TRBJ2-7
CDR3: CSASHPLGLAGSYEQYF

V: TRBV7-7
length: 15
J: TRBJ2-2
CDR3: CASSPGLGAAGELFF

V: TRBV7-3
length: 15
J: TRBJ1-6
CDR3: CASSLTGLENSPLHF

V: TRBV4-3
length: 15
J: TRBJ1-6
CDR3: CASSQDRVGNSPLHF

V: TRBV3-1
length: 14
J: TRBJ2-3
CDR3: CASSSSVAADTQYF

V: TRBV28
length: 14
J: TRBJ1-5
CDR3: CASNRMGGNQPQHF

V: TRBV5-1
length: 20
J: TRBJ2-7
CDR3: CASSLGLTGRIAGVPYEQYF

V: TRBV5-5
length: 14
J: TRBJ1-1
CDR3: CASSSQWGDTEAFF

V: TRBV6-1
length: 17
J: TRBJ2-2
CDR3: CASRGRRTLKGTGELFF

V: TRBV11-1
length: 18
J: TRBJ2-5
CDR3: CASSSPNRGNRALETQYF

V: TRBV6-6
length: 11
J: TRBJ1-1
CDR3: CASSWETEAFF

V: TRBV20-1
length: 13
J: TRBJ1-1
CDR3: CSAIRDPGTEAFF

V: TRBV12-3/TRBV12-4
length: 11
J: TRBJ2-1
CDR3: CASAFWNEQFF

V: TRBV30
length: 13
J: TRBJ2-3
CDR3: CARRVPSTDTQYF

V: TRBV5-6
length: 16
J: TRBJ2-4
CDR3: CASSLRFTAAKNIQYF

V: TRBV12-3/TRBV12-4
length: 11
J: TRBJ1-2
CDR3: CASRGNYGYTF

V: TRBV5-1
length: 15
J: TRBJ1-5
CDR3: CASSPEVGSNQPQHF